These T cell receptor beta chains were read from a single sample in a study of cytomegalovirus exposure and HLA in healthy donors. Libraries were prepared by immunoSEQ multiplex PCR; TCRdb keeps only in-frame clonotypes and omits some of them. The sample holds under 200,000 clones; over 60% are singletons and the top ten take just over 3%. Sequenced: PBMCs. Receptors were obtained from a woman between 40 and 50 years old in good health and CMV-seronegative. Both conserved end residues are part of each CDR3. Each record gives: clone size, J gene, V gene, D gene, CDR3 protein, CDR3 DNA. The D gene is left open where the match is weak. Clone size is not always given. Where it is, it says once, few, many or a class for expanded clones.

clone size: few
J gene: TRBJ2-3
V gene: TRBV18
D gene: TRBD2
CDR3 protein: CASSLTGTSGTDTQYF
CDR3 DNA: TGTGCCAGCTCACTAACCGGGACTAGCGGCACAGATACGCAGTATTTT

clone size: NA
J gene: TRBJ1-4
V gene: TRBV5-1
D gene: NA
CDR3 protein: CASRFGQPNEKLFF
CDR3 DNA: TGCGCCAGCAGGTTCGGACAGCCGAATGAAAAACTGTTTTTT

clone size: once
J gene: TRBJ2-2
V gene: TRBV5-4
D gene: NA
CDR3 protein: CASSPDPQGASGELFF
CDR3 DNA: TGTGCCAGCAGCCCAGATCCCCAGGGCGCCTCCGGGGAGCTGTTTTTT

clone size: few
J gene: TRBJ2-2
V gene: TRBV19
D gene: TRBD1
CDR3 protein: CASGQDHANTGELFF
CDR3 DNA: TGTGCCAGTGGACAGGATCACGCGAACACCGGGGAGCTGTTTTTT

clone size: few
J gene: TRBJ2-5
V gene: TRBV6-6
D gene: TRBD2
CDR3 protein: CASSRGVMETQYF
CDR3 DNA: TGTGCCAGCAGTCGGGGGGTTATGGAGACCCAGTACTTC

clone size: NA
J gene: TRBJ2-7
V gene: TRBV28
D gene: NA
CDR3 protein: CASSSQTPSREQYF
CDR3 DNA: TGTGCCAGCAGTTCGCAAACTCCCTCCCGCGAGCAGTACTTC

clone size: NA
J gene: TRBJ1-3
V gene: TRBV4-1
D gene: NA
CDR3 protein: CASSQDSGSGNTIYF
CDR3 DNA: TGCGCCAGCAGCCAAGATTCAGGGTCCGGAAACACCATATATTTT

clone size: NA
J gene: TRBJ1-1
V gene: TRBV18
D gene: NA
CDR3 protein: CASLPGGQNTEAFF
CDR3 DNA: TGTGCCAGCCTTCCGGGAGGGCAGAACACTGAAGCTTTCTTT

clone size: once
J gene: TRBJ1-1
V gene: TRBV4-2
D gene: TRBD1
CDR3 protein: CASSQMTGGSTEAFF
CDR3 DNA: TGTGCCAGCAGCCAAATGACAGGGGGGAGCACTGAAGCTTTCTTT

clone size: NA
J gene: TRBJ2-7
V gene: TRBV28
D gene: TRBD2
CDR3 protein: CASNSLRLAGGYEQYF
CDR3 DNA: TGTGCCAGCAACTCCCTCAGACTAGCGGGGGGCTACGAGCAGTACTTC

clone size: NA
J gene: TRBJ1-2
V gene: TRBV19
D gene: TRBD1
CDR3 protein: CASSRTTGDRGLGGYTF
CDR3 DNA: TGTGCCAGTAGTCGAACTACCGGTGACAGGGGCCTGGGGGGCTACACCTTC

clone size: NA
J gene: TRBJ2-7
V gene: TRBV5-4
D gene: TRBD1
CDR3 protein: CASSLASGTGGYEQYF
CDR3 DNA: TGTGCCAGCAGCTTGGCCTCCGGGACAGGGGGCTACGAGCAGTACTTC

clone size: NA
J gene: TRBJ2-5
V gene: TRBV6-5
D gene: NA
CDR3 protein: CASSYSWQGGETQYF
CDR3 DNA: TGTGCCAGCAGTTACTCTTGGCAGGGTGGGGAGACCCAGTACTTC

clone size: few
J gene: TRBJ2-1
V gene: TRBV4-1
D gene: NA
CDR3 protein: CASKKAPLRRPSEGEQFF
CDR3 DNA: TGCGCCAGCAAGAAAGCCCCGCTCCGTAGGCCATCTGAGGGTGAGCAGTTCTTC

clone size: NA
J gene: TRBJ2-3
V gene: TRBV5-4
D gene: TRBD1
CDR3 protein: CASSRLDRGSTDTQYF
CDR3 DNA: TGTGCCAGCAGCAGATTGGACAGGGGGTCCACAGATACGCAGTATTTT

clone size: NA
J gene: TRBJ1-2
V gene: TRBV11-2
D gene: NA
CDR3 protein: CASSFSDGANYGYTF
CDR3 DNA: TGTGCCAGCAGCTTTTCAGACGGGGCTAACTATGGCTACACCTTC

clone size: NA
J gene: TRBJ1-3
V gene: TRBV7-5
D gene: NA
CDR3 protein: CVRSPGTGGSGNTIYF
CDR3 DNA: TGTGTCAGAAGCCCCGGGACAGGGGGGTCTGGAAACACCATATATTTT

clone size: NA
J gene: TRBJ2-7
V gene: TRBV29-1
D gene: NA
CDR3 protein: CSVWGDYEQYF
CDR3 DNA: TGCAGCGTTTGGGGCGACTACGAGCAGTACTTC

clone size: once
J gene: TRBJ1-3
V gene: TRBV7-9
D gene: NA
CDR3 protein: CSSSLSQGLNTIYF
CDR3 DNA: TGTTCCAGCAGCTTAAGCCAGGGGTTGAACACCATATATTTT

clone size: NA
J gene: TRBJ1-2
V gene: TRBV7-9
D gene: TRBD1
CDR3 protein: CASSSSNRGLYGYTF
CDR3 DNA: TGTGCCAGCAGCTCTTCAAACAGGGGACTCTATGGCTACACCTTC

clone size: NA
J gene: TRBJ1-2
V gene: TRBV7-2
D gene: NA
CDR3 protein: CASSEPGRTLSYGYTF
CDR3 DNA: TGTGCCAGCAGCGAGCCCGGGAGGACACTATCTTATGGCTACACCTTC

clone size: NA
J gene: TRBJ2-5
V gene: TRBV7-9
D gene: NA
CDR3 protein: CASSFKGGWTQYF
CDR3 DNA: TGTGCCAGCAGCTTCAAGGGGGGGTGGACCCAGTACTTC

clone size: once
J gene: TRBJ1-2
V gene: TRBV5-8
D gene: NA
CDR3 protein: CASSFNRDGYTF
CDR3 DNA: TGTGCCAGCAGCTTCAACAGGGATGGCTACACCTTC

clone size: once
J gene: TRBJ2-5
V gene: TRBV29-1
D gene: NA
CDR3 protein: CSVTHDRETQYF
CDR3 DNA: TGCAGCGTAACACACGACAGGGAGACCCAGTACTTC

clone size: NA
J gene: TRBJ1-5
V gene: TRBV27
D gene: NA
CDR3 protein: CASSLSRSNQPQHF
CDR3 DNA: TGTGCCAGCAGTTTATCGAGAAGCAATCAGCCCCAGCATTTT

clone size: NA
J gene: TRBJ2-5
V gene: TRBV5-1
D gene: TRBD2
CDR3 protein: CASSPAEGRGTQYF
CDR3 DNA: TGCGCCAGCAGCCCCGCCGAAGGGAGGGGGACCCAGTACTTC

clone size: NA
J gene: TRBJ1-6
V gene: TRBV6-5
D gene: NA
CDR3 protein: CASRSGVENSPLHF
CDR3 DNA: TGTGCCAGCAGGTCAGGGGTCGAGAATTCACCCCTCCACTTT

clone size: once
J gene: TRBJ2-1
V gene: TRBV10-3
D gene: TRBD1
CDR3 protein: CAISGGTGRVNEQFF
CDR3 DNA: TGTGCCATCAGTGGAGGGACAGGAAGGGTCAATGAGCAGTTCTTC

clone size: few
J gene: TRBJ1-6
V gene: TRBV7-7
D gene: NA
CDR3 protein: CASSLDSYNSPLHF
CDR3 DNA: TGTGCCAGCAGCTTAGACAGTTATAATTCACCCCTCCACTTT

clone size: NA
J gene: TRBJ1-1
V gene: TRBV5-4
D gene: NA
CDR3 protein: CASSSAVNTEAFF
CDR3 DNA: TGTGCCAGCAGCTCCGCGGTGAACACTGAAGCTTTCTTT

clone size: few
J gene: TRBJ2-7
V gene: TRBV6-1
D gene: NA
CDR3 protein: CASSEAQGGGSDEQYF
CDR3 DNA: TGTGCCAGCAGTGAAGCCCAGGGAGGGGGAAGTGACGAGCAGTACTTC

clone size: NA
J gene: TRBJ1-1
V gene: TRBV4-1
D gene: TRBD1
CDR3 protein: CASSREQGAGTEAFF
CDR3 DNA: TGCGCCAGCAGCCGAGAACAGGGGGCCGGAACTGAAGCTTTCTTT

clone size: NA
J gene: TRBJ1-2
V gene: TRBV29-1
D gene: NA
CDR3 protein: CSVSYLLGREVGYGYTF
CDR3 DNA: TGCAGCGTTTCCTATCTCCTAGGCAGGGAGGTTGGGTATGGCTACACCTTC

clone size: few
J gene: TRBJ1-1
V gene: TRBV27
D gene: NA
CDR3 protein: CASSLSLRGTEAFF
CDR3 DNA: TGTGCCAGCAGTTTATCTTTACGGGGCACTGAAGCTTTCTTT

clone size: NA
J gene: TRBJ1-2
V gene: TRBV7-9
D gene: NA
CDR3 protein: CASSGGGLADANYGYTF
CDR3 DNA: TGTGCCAGCAGCGGGGGGGGCTTGGCAGACGCTAACTATGGCTACACCTTC

clone size: few
J gene: TRBJ1-6
V gene: TRBV6-4
D gene: NA
CDR3 protein: CASSDSLNSPLHF
CDR3 DNA: TGTGCCAGCAGTGACTCTCTCAATTCACCCCTCCACTTT

clone size: NA
J gene: TRBJ2-7
V gene: TRBV6-5
D gene: NA
CDR3 protein: CASRDYESSYEQYF
CDR3 DNA: TGTGCCAGCAGAGACTATGAAAGCTCCTACGAGCAGTACTTC

clone size: few
J gene: TRBJ2-3
V gene: TRBV15
D gene: TRBD1
CDR3 protein: CATSSPDRLSTDTQYF
CDR3 DNA: TGTGCCACCAGCAGCCCGGACAGGTTAAGCACAGATACGCAGTATTTT

clone size: few
J gene: TRBJ2-1
V gene: TRBV4-2
D gene: TRBD2
CDR3 protein: CASSQEGGSSYNEQFF
CDR3 DNA: TGTGCCAGCAGCCAAGAAGGCGGGAGCTCCTACAATGAGCAGTTCTTC

clone size: NA
J gene: TRBJ2-7
V gene: TRBV18
D gene: NA
CDR3 protein: CASSRPDSSYEQYF
CDR3 DNA: TGTGCCAGCTCCCGCCCAGACAGCTCCTACGAGCAGTACTTC

clone size: NA
J gene: TRBJ2-1
V gene: TRBV5-4
D gene: TRBD2
CDR3 protein: CASSLPSGSYNEQFF
CDR3 DNA: TGTGCCAGCAGCTTGCCTAGCGGCTCCTACAATGAGCAGTTCTTC

clone size: NA
J gene: TRBJ1-2
V gene: TRBV5-6
D gene: TRBD1
CDR3 protein: CASSANRGGGYTF
CDR3 DNA: TGTGCCAGCAGCGCCAACAGGGGTGGCGGCTACACCTTC

clone size: NA
J gene: TRBJ2-3
V gene: TRBV5-1
D gene: NA
CDR3 protein: CASRLGTSTDTQYF
CDR3 DNA: TGCGCCAGCAGATTGGGAACTAGCACAGATACGCAGTATTTT

clone size: NA
J gene: TRBJ1-2
V gene: TRBV2
D gene: TRBD1
CDR3 protein: CASSEARQGDGYTF
CDR3 DNA: TGTGCCAGCAGTGAAGCGCGTCAGGGGGATGGCTACACCTTC

clone size: NA
J gene: TRBJ1-6
V gene: TRBV2
D gene: TRBD1
CDR3 protein: CASRGTGFDSPLHF
CDR3 DNA: TGTGCCAGCAGGGGGACAGGGTTCGATTCACCCCTCCACTTT

clone size: NA
J gene: TRBJ2-7
V gene: TRBV2
D gene: NA
CDR3 protein: CASSEALQLYEQYF
CDR3 DNA: TGTGCCAGCAGTGAAGCTCTCCAGTTGTACGAGCAGTACTTC

clone size: NA
J gene: TRBJ2-5
V gene: TRBV2
D gene: TRBD1
CDR3 protein: CASSPTGGREEQYF
CDR3 DNA: TGTGCCAGCAGTCCGACAGGGGGCCGTGAAGAGCAGTACTTC

clone size: NA
J gene: TRBJ2-7
V gene: TRBV6-5
D gene: NA
CDR3 protein: CASSYSEAFSYEQYF
CDR3 DNA: TGTGCCAGCAGTTACTCGGAGGCTTTCTCCTACGAGCAGTACTTC

clone size: NA
J gene: TRBJ1-2
V gene: TRBV23-1
D gene: NA
CDR3 protein: CASSQSNSKNAANYGYTF
CDR3 DNA: TGCGCCAGCAGTCAATCCAACAGTAAAAATGCCGCTAACTATGGCTACACCTTC

clone size: NA
J gene: TRBJ2-5
V gene: TRBV5-1
D gene: TRBD2
CDR3 protein: CASSLDGLAGFETQYF
CDR3 DNA: TGCGCCAGCAGCTTGGATGGACTAGCGGGGTTTGAGACCCAGTACTTC

clone size: NA
J gene: TRBJ1-2
V gene: TRBV19
D gene: TRBD1
CDR3 protein: CASHPPRTGGVYGYTF
CDR3 DNA: TGTGCCAGCCACCCCCCCAGGACAGGGGGCGTCTATGGCTACACCTTC

clone size: few
J gene: TRBJ2-5
V gene: TRBV5-4
D gene: TRBD1
CDR3 protein: CASSYKAKGQGETQYF
CDR3 DNA: TGTGCCAGCAGTTACAAAGCGAAGGGACAGGGAGAGACCCAGTACTTC

clone size: NA
J gene: TRBJ1-6
V gene: TRBV18
D gene: NA
CDR3 protein: CASSAEYNSPLHF
CDR3 DNA: TGTGCCAGCTCGGCCGAATATAATTCACCCCTCCACTTT

clone size: NA
J gene: TRBJ1-4
V gene: TRBV2
D gene: NA
CDR3 protein: CASSLQGRSEKLFF
CDR3 DNA: TGTGCCAGCAGCCTACAGGGACGAAGTGAAAAACTGTTTTTT